The clone carrying this TCR beta chain was observed a few times. This entry belongs to a study of blood T cell repertoires in COVID-19. Turning to the study itself: The cDNA or gDNA used as material had been derived from T cells, B-cell-depleted T cells, or PBMCs.

This CDR3 region has 17 residues. Looked up from germline, CDR1 is SGHNT and CDR2 is YENEEA. The trim removed 1 base at V and 4 bases at J, leaving 8 bases unmatched. Assay used: immunoSEQ multiplex PCR; TCRdb lists only in-frame clones, some missing. The sample holds about 62,000 clones; roughly 89% are singletons and the top ten take 1.3%. This TCR was recovered from a woman older than 75 with acute or convalescent COVID-19. The chain employs TRBV11-3 and TRBJ2-1; 9 positions match TRBD2. Source material: peripheral blood. The CDR3 DNA is TGTGCCAGCAGCTTAGGAGTAGCGGGGGAATCGTACAATGAGCAGTTCTTC. It codes for CASSLGVAGESYNEQFF.